The sequence of this T cell receptor (beta chain) was determined in a study of OX40 agonist ivuxolimab in advanced cancers. Study-level background: Hepatocellular carcinoma, melanoma, renal cell or head and neck cancer affected the dose-escalation patients.

Repertoires were generated with immunoSEQ multiplex PCR, while TCRdb's copy carries only in-frame clones and drops some. In the table there are roughly 76,000 clones, over 75% of which are singletons. The V end lost 4 bases, the J end lost 3 bases, and 16 bases lay between the germline ends. Looked up from germline, CDR1 is SGDLS and CDR2 is YYNGEE. The CDR3 consists of 15 residues. The gene calls are TRBV9 and TRBJ1-1; D may be TRBD1 (5 bases). This sequence was found in an adult with an advanced solid tumor such as melanoma, head and neck, liver or kidney cancer. The sequencing used CD4+ or CD8+ T cells sorted from blood, collected in a trial of the OX40 agonist ivuxolimab. The CDR3 coding sequence is TGTGCCAGCAGCCCAGGTGTGAGGGGCGACACTGAAGCTTTCTTT. It yields the protein CASSPGVRGDTEAFF.